This TCR beta chain was found in a study of CD8 T cells in Susac syndrome. Study-level findings and limits: That the number of individuals in its TCR sequencing and HLA analysis was relatively small was acknowledged by the study.

Sequencing of TCR beta was carried out in blood CD8+ and CD4+ T cells. Negative magnetic isolation gave CD8+ and CD4+ cells; FACS enriched CD8+ TEMRA. This clonotype has a single count. Its target is not known. RNA amounts of roughly 0.45 to 1 ug underwent reverse transcription with random hexamers. Amplification of TCR beta CDR3 was carried out by immunoSEQ multiplex PCR, which covered 54 Vbeta and 13 Jbeta segments. MiXCR, run by TCRdb on the immunoSEQ multiplex PCR reads, gives a single entry per CDR3 protein. The sample contains around 130,000 distinct CDR3 sequences, about 90% of which appear only once. The sequencing input was CD8+ T cells from PBMCs. This clonotype was obtained from a human donor with multiple sclerosis.

This chain's CDR3 is CASSEAHTLSSGNTIYF. The CDR3 DNA reads TGTGCCAGCAGTGAAGCCCATACACTAAGCTCTGGAAACACCATATATTTT. This sequence joins TRBV2 and TRBJ1-3; D not certain. From germline, CDR1 is SNHLY and CDR2 FYNNEI. The CDR3 extends over 17 amino acids. The ends were cut back, 0 bases at V and 0 bases at J, with 12 bases in the middle.